Listed below are T cell receptor beta chains from one sample, sequenced in a study of blood T cell repertoires in COVID-19. The protocol was immunoSEQ multiplex PCR, while the TCRdb copy is restricted to in-frame clones and leaves out a portion. The sample yields 60,000 to 70,000 clones, 84% seen once. Sequencing was performed on peripheral blood. These receptors were collected from a man aged 50 to 59 with active COVID-19. CDR3s include the opening cysteine and the closing phenylalanine or tryptophan. D genes are given only for firm matches. The size entry is marked missing in some rows and otherwise reads once, few, many or a size class.

j_gene	abundance	d_gene	v_gene	CDR3nt	CDR3aa
TRBJ2-5	NA	TRBD2	TRBV4-2	TGTGCCAGCAGTTCCCTAGCGGGAGGGCGGAGAGAGACCCAGTACTTC	CASSSLAGGRRETQYF
TRBJ1-4	NA	NA	TRBV6-4	TGTGCCAGTTCGGGGAGGCGTGAAAAACTGTTTTTT	CASSGRREKLFF
TRBJ2-7	few	TRBD2	TRBV12-3/TRBV12-4	TGTGCCAGCAAGAGGCGGGAGTTCTACGAGCAGTACTTC	CASKRREFYEQYF
TRBJ2-3	NA	NA	TRBV13	TGTGCCAGCAGCCAAAACAGGGCAGATACGCAGTATTTT	CASSQNRADTQYF
TRBJ2-1	NA	TRBD2	TRBV5-1	TGCGCCAGCAGCCTGACTAGCGGGGCTATAAATGAGCAGTTCTTC	CASSLTSGAINEQFF
TRBJ2-3	NA	TRBD2	TRBV19	TGTGCCAGTAGTATAGGCCTAGCGGGAGGCGCAGATACGCAGTATTTT	CASSIGLAGGADTQYF
TRBJ1-5	NA	NA	TRBV5-1	TGCGCCAGCAGCTTGGTCGGAGATAGCAATCAGCCCCAGCATTTT	CASSLVGDSNQPQHF
TRBJ1-4	NA	TRBD1	TRBV20-1	TGCAGTGCTAGTTCGAGGGGGACAGGGGCTGAAAAACTGTTTTTT	CSASSRGTGAEKLFF
TRBJ2-6	NA	TRBD2	TRBV2	TGTGCCACTCCGGGACTAGCGCTCTCTGGGGCCAACGTCCTGACTTTC	CATPGLALSGANVLTF
TRBJ2-7	NA	NA	TRBV7-2	TGTGCCAGCAGCTTAGATCCCCCCACGACAGACTACGAGCAGTACTTC	CASSLDPPTTDYEQYF
TRBJ2-3	NA	NA	TRBV29-1	TGCAGCGACCGCGTAGGGGGAACCACAGATACGCAGTATTTT	CSDRVGGTTDTQYF
TRBJ2-1	NA	NA	TRBV5-1	TGCGCCAGCAGCTTCAGTTTCGATGAGCAGTTCTTC	CASSFSFDEQFF
TRBJ1-1	NA	TRBD1	TRBV10-3	TGTGCCACCTCGGACAGGGAGGGCTGGAACACTGAAGCTTTCTTT	CATSDREGWNTEAFF
TRBJ2-7	NA	TRBD2	TRBV5-6	TGTGCCAGCAGCTTGGTTGCGGGGGGCTACGAGCAGTACTTC	CASSLVAGGYEQYF
TRBJ1-1	NA	TRBD1	TRBV6-4	TGTGCCAGCACCCCGAATCCCGGACAGGGCAAAGCTTTCTTT	CASTPNPGQGKAFF
TRBJ2-3	NA	NA	TRBV7-8	TGTGCCAGCAGCTTAGATAGTAGTACAGATACGCAGTATTTT	CASSLDSSTDTQYF
TRBJ1-2	NA	TRBD1	TRBV3-1/TRBV3-2	TGTGCCAGCAATTCAGGGGGCGACTATGGCTACACCTTC	CASNSGGDYGYTF
TRBJ1-2	NA	TRBD1	TRBV6-4	TGTGCCAGCAGTGACACAAACAGGGGACCTAACTATGGCTACACCTTC	CASSDTNRGPNYGYTF
TRBJ2-7	NA	TRBD2	TRBV14	TGTGCCAGCAGCCAAGGGATCGGACTAGCGCGAACCTACGAGCAGTACTTC	CASSQGIGLARTYEQYF
TRBJ2-2	NA	TRBD2	TRBV7-8	TGTGCCAGCAGCTTTGTGACTAGCGGACTCACCGGGGAGCTGTTTTTT	CASSFVTSGLTGELFF
TRBJ2-7	NA	TRBD1	TRBV7-2	TGTGCCAGCAGCGCGGGACAGGGGGTGTACGAGCAGTACTTC	CASSAGQGVYEQYF
TRBJ2-1	NA	NA	TRBV2	TGTGCCAGCAGTTCCGGGACTCCGCAATACAATGAGCAGTTCTTC	CASSSGTPQYNEQFF
TRBJ2-1	NA	TRBD2	TRBV11-2	TGTGCCAGCAGCTCGGGTCCGGGAGGGTTATACAATGAGCAGTTCTTC	CASSSGPGGLYNEQFF
TRBJ2-2	NA	NA	TRBV20-1	TGCAGTGCTAGATTCGCCGGGGAGCTGTTTTTT	CSARFAGELFF
TRBJ1-2	once	TRBD1	TRBV6-6	TGTGCCAGCACCCGACAGGGATTCTATGGCTACACCTTC	CASTRQGFYGYTF
TRBJ1-2	NA	TRBD1	TRBV6-5	TGTGCCAGCACCCCAGGACCGGGACAGGGCTTTGGCTACACCTTC	CASTPGPGQGFGYTF
TRBJ2-3	NA	NA	TRBV3-1/TRBV3-2	TGTGCCAGCTGTCGCGAAACAGATACGCAGTATTTT	CASCRETDTQYF
TRBJ2-3	once	NA	TRBV9	TGTGCCAGCAGCGCTGCAGCGGATACGCAGTATTTT	CASSAAADTQYF
TRBJ1-2	NA	TRBD1	TRBV11-2	TGTGCCAGCAGCTTAGATCTAACAGGGGGACTCTATGGCTACACCTTC	CASSLDLTGGLYGYTF
TRBJ1-1	once	NA	TRBV10-3	TGTGCCATCAGGAGGCAGATTGGGTTAGATGAAGCTTTCTTT	CAIRRQIGLDEAFF
TRBJ2-7	NA	NA	TRBV5-1	TGCGCCAGCAGGTACGACAGTTACTCCTACGAGCAGTACTTC	CASRYDSYSYEQYF
TRBJ1-1	NA	NA	TRBV5-1	TGCGCCAGCAGCTTGGAGAGCGCTGAAGCTTTCTTT	CASSLESAEAFF
TRBJ1-3	NA	NA	TRBV11-2	TGTGCCACCCGGCAGGGGAGCTCTGGAAACACCATATATTTT	CATRQGSSGNTIYF
TRBJ1-5	NA	NA	TRBV12-5	TGTGCTAGTCGGGGGGGTTTTTCTCATTTT	CASRGGFSHF
TRBJ2-1	NA	NA	TRBV18	TGTGCCAGCTCACCACCCATTATCAGGGGCTCCTACAATGAGCAGTTCTTC	CASSPPIIRGSYNEQFF